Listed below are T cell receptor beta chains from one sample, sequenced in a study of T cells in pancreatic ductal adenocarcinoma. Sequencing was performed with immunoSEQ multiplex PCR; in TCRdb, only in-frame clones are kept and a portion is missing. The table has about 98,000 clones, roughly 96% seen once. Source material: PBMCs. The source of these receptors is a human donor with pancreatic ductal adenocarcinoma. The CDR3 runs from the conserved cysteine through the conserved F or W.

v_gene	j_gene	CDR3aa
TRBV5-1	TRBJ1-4	CASSTDRWDNEKLFF
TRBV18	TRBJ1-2	CASSNGTARDGYTF
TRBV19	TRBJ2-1	CASSIAADPWGESYNEQFF
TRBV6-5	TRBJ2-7	CASSYGAGGYEQYF
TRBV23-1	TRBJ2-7	CASRDRGRGEQYF
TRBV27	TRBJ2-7	CATRRSRVNYEQYF
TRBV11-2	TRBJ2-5	CASIQGTGQETQYF
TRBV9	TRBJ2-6	CASSGPGGTSGANVLTF
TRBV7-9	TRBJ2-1	CASSAHPGVNEQFF
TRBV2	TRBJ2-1	CASSEASPRLALNNEQFF
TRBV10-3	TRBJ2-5	CAISVDQETQYF
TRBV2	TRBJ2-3	CASTGQGTDTQYF
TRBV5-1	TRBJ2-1	CASSLAPGLAGEEFF
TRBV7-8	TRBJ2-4	CASSPGTGDIQYF
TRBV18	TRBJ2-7	CASSPTSDSYEQYF
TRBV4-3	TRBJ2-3	CASSQAGPGQGAEGDTQYF
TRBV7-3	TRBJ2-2	CASSPGTSGTGELFF
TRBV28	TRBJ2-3	CASSLPTDTQYF
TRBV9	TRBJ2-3	CASSVGQVTDTQYF
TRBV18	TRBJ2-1	CASSPRETGEQFF